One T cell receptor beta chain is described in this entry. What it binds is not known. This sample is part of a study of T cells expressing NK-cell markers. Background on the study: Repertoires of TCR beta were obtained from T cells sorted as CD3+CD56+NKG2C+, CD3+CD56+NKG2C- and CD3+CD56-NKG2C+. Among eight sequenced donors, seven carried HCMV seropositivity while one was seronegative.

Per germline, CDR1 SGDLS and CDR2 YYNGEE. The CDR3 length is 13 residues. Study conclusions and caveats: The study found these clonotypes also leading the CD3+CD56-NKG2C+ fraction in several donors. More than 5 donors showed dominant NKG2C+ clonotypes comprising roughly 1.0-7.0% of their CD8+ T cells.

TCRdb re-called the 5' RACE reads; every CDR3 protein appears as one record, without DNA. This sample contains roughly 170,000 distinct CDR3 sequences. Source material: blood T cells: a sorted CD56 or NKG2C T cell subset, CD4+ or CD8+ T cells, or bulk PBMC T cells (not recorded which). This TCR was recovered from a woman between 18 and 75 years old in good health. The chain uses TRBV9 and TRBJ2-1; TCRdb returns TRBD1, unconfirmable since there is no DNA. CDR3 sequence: CASSVGPLFEQFF.